Described below is a single TCR beta chain sequence and its context. Its antigen is unidentified. Using a J-beta primer mix together with a sample-barcoded 5' primer, a second PCR was run for about 6 to 12 cycles. TCRdb used MiXCR to reprocess the 5' RACE reads, holding one entry per CDR3 protein. The table records about 580,000 distinct CDR3 sequences, 40% to 55% of them present only once. The data originate from a study of blood T cells in healthy people across ages. Study-wide findings and caveats: Estimates based on one million T cells were treated as lower bounds.

The V and J ends lost 4 bases and 5 bases respectively, with 11 bases between them. The CDR3 contains 14 residues. Germline-derived CDR1 and CDR2 are LGHNA and YSLEER. The sequence was collected from an elderly man in good health. Specimen: blood. This chain connects TRBV4-3 to TRBJ1-4; possibly TRBD1 for D (6 bases). The chain's CDR3 is CASSLQGQNEKLFF. In DNA, the CDR3 is TGCGCCAGCAGCCTACAGGGTCAAAATGAAAAACTGTTTTTT.